This entry concerns a single TCR beta chain. Exposure to brentuximab vedotin varied, and each patient had relapsed following autologous stem cell transplantation. Isolation of CD8+ T cells from thawed PBMCs used magnetic negative selection. Reported best responses ranged across complete response, partial response or progressive disease. This CDR3 has 16 residues. Germline CDR1 reads SNHLY; CDR2 reads FYNNEI. The V gene lost 7 bases and the J gene lost 5 bases, with 21 bases spanning the gap. Profiling relied on immunoSEQ multiplex PCR, and the TCRdb table lists in-frame clones only, not all of them. The top ten hold 20% to 25% of the sample, which has around 7,600 clones, roughly 84% seen once. The sample belongs to a study of PD-1 blockade in classical Hodgkin lymphoma.

This specimen consisted of CD8+ T cells from blood, obtained at baseline. The rearrangement links TRBV2 to TRBJ2-1, with D perhaps given as TRBD1 or TRBD2 (5 bases each). The sequence was obtained from a human donor with classical Hodgkin lymphoma. CDR3 region: CASTKPGLSRDNEQFF. The CDR3 DNA reads TGTGCCAGCACCAAACCGGGGCTTAGCCGGGACAATGAGCAGTTCTTC.